This TCR beta chain was retrieved from a study of T cell changes during pregnancy in multiple sclerosis (dated by TCRdb to about 2019). Notes on the research overall: Changes in the T cell repertoire over the course of pregnancy were examined in this study in women with multiple sclerosis.

The germline V gene encodes CDR1 SGHAT and CDR2 FQDESV (reference sequence). V is reduced by 1 base and J by 4 bases, leaving a spacing of 16 bases between them. From the cysteine up to the phenylalanine, the CDR3 has a length of 16 residues. Kept here is only the CDR3 DNA, which spans 48 bases and is read in frame from base 1. Library preparation employed the immunoSEQ multiplex PCR assay. TCRdb stores this immuneACCESS table with in-frame sequences only. Part of the clones is absent; in the studies checked, under half of the shortfall reflects unresolved V genes, and no reason is known for the rest. This sample lists 38,000 or so clones; 92% were detected once. The ten biggest clones cover about an eighth of the sample. In the case of this clone: What antigen it recognizes has not been identified. Base qualities were left out, and no much larger clone turns up one base away.

The rearrangement combines TRBV11-1 with TRBJ1-1; no D gene call is confident. The sequence was collected from a female donor with multiple sclerosis, enrolled in a pregnancy study. The sample was CD8+ T cells from peripheral blood mononuclear cells, taken in the first trimester of pregnancy. The CDR3 protein sequence reads: CASSLVREGSGTEAFF. The nucleotide sequence is given as TGTGCCAGCAGCTTAGTTCGGGAGGGCTCGGGCACTGAAGCTTTCTTT. Outside the CDR3, residues come from the reference TRBV11-1 and TRBJ1-1 proteins, so the full variable domain is: EAEVAQSPRYKITEKSQAVAFWCDPISGHATLYWYRQILGQGPELLVQFQDESVVDDSQLPKDRFSAERLKGVDSTLKIQPAELGDSAMYLCASSLVREGSGTEAFFGQGTRLTVV.